This TCR beta chain was sequenced in a study of blood T cell repertoires in COVID-19 (dated by TCRdb to between 2020 and 2021). In the study overall: Samples from collaborators originated in the United States, Italy and Spain and spanned both the acute and convalescent phases of COVID-19. The prospective study material was composed of cDNA or gDNA derived from T cells, B-cell-depleted T cells, or PBMCs. Deeply sampled blood TCRbeta repertoires from subjects exposed to, actively infected with, or recovered from COVID-19 were included in the dataset. The repertoires were released in a freely available public database meant as a resource for research on the immune response to SARS-CoV-2. Samples came from the ongoing ImmuneRACE study (first 160 participants) plus 1,254 subjects from 6 global collaborators. The sample metadata nearly always contained a de-identified subject ID, COVID-19 status, age in years and sex. Where available, HLA class I and class II types were obtained from metadata supplied by the sample provider rather than from assay-based typing.

The immunoSEQ Assay, a bias-controlled multiplex PCR, was used to amplify TCRbeta CDR3 regions from genomic DNA. The study's processing was this. The number of nucleated cells in each sample was estimated from the amplification of reference gene primers within the assay. To quantify the absolute abundance of each unique TCRbeta CDR3 rearrangement, sequence reads were collapsed and filtered. Productive Simpson clonality was computed per sample as the square root of Simpson's diversity index over productive rearrangements. Here the immuneACCESS table is served through TCRdb, limited to in-frame sequences with V and J called. Missing clones are a known gap in these copies; in checked studies unresolved V genes cover under half, and the rest lacks a known reason. The D gene and trimming were derived from the DNA, and the V and J assignments and clone size from that table. This sample comprises some 320,000 clones, around 90% of them detected only once. In total, the top ten clones hold approximately 4.7% of the sample.

Enrolling through a virtual design, the prospective study's participants ranged in age from roughly 18 to 89 years and lived across 24 United States geographic areas. Cohort assignment in the prospective study relied on participant-reported clinical history from a screening survey and a study questionnaire. Recovered participants in ImmuneRACE Cohort 3 were defined by two consecutive negative NP/OP PCR tests, clearance by a healthcare professional, or resolution of symptoms. Mobile phlebotomists in the prospective study collected whole blood, serum and a nasopharyngeal or oropharyngeal swab from every participant. Participants in the prospective study had the option to provide additional blood draws and questionnaires over a roughly two-month period. Before DNA extraction, blood samples from the prospective study were shipped at room temperature or frozen. The CDR3 starts with the cysteine, ends with the phenylalanine, and has 14 residues. Of the read, only the CDR3 DNA is kept; its 42 bases are in frame from base 1. Between the V and J ends, shortened by 0 bases and 0 bases respectively, the junction contains 6 bases. The CDR1 and CDR2 encoded by the germline V gene are SGHTA and FQGNSA.

On the study overall, not on this receptor specifically: Clinical and demographic metadata were provided uncurated, with the amount varying by source and participant.

Regarding this clone: Its binding antigen is unknown. No base quality values were provided; no much bigger clone lies one nucleotide off.

The rearranged segments are TRBV7-2 and TRBJ2-7, and the D gene may be TRBD2, 5 bases matching. The sequence was collected from a man in his fifties or sixties who had recovered from COVID-19. What was sequenced was PBMCs or T cells enriched from blood (not recorded which). In nucleotide form, the sequence is TGTGCCAGCAGCTTAGCCGGGATCTCCTACGAGCAGTACTTC. Its translation is CASSLAGISYEQYF.